These 30 T cell receptor beta chains were sequenced from one sample in a study of CD8 T cells in ankylosing spondylitis. TCRdb fed the 5' RACE reads into MiXCR, producing one record per CDR3 protein. The sample records 670,000 or so distinct CDR3 sequences, around 19% being singletons. The antigens of these receptors remain unknown. The study, taken as a whole, reports: Ankylosing spondylitis blood seemed to carry a telltale TCR beta motif made of several highly homologous variants.

The sample consisted of blood, either unsorted or a sorted T cell fraction (not recorded which). All receptors derive from a male donor with ankylosing spondylitis.

This clonotype was recorded a few times. The chain uses TRBV7-9 and TRBJ2-1; no definite D call. V was pared by 5 bases and J by 4 bases, with 12 bases between. The CDR3 extends over 14 amino acids. From germline, CDR1 is SEHNR and CDR2 FQNEAQ (reference sequence). CDR3 nucleotides: TGTGCCAGCAGCCCCCCGGCGCAATACAATGAGCAGTTCTTC. It encodes CASSPPAQYNEQFF.

This chain uses TRBV12-3 or TRBV12-4 with TRBJ2-3, with 11 positions matching TRBD2. Trimming removed 5 bases from V and 4 bases from J; junction bases left unmatched: 11. This CDR3 contains 17 residues. In DNA form, the CDR3 reads TGTGCCAGCAGTACTCTTACTAGCGGGAGCGGTGCAGATACGCAGTATTTT. It yields the protein CASSTLTSGSGADTQYF.

This clonotype has at least ten counts. The chain employs TRBV11-2 and TRBJ2-5; D possibly matches TRBD1 or TRBD2 (5 bases each). Germline V CDR1 and CDR2: SGHAT, FQNNGV. The CDR3 length is 17 residues. Trimming removed 2 bases at V and 0 bases at J, with 16 bases between. The CDR3 region is CASSLIRDRRYQETQYF. The DNA for the CDR3 is TGTGCCAGCAGCTTAATCCGGGACCGAAGGTACCAAGAGACCCAGTACTTC.

The chain combines TRBV5-1 with TRBJ2-6; weak D call: TRBD1 (6 bases). Germline V lookup: CDR1 SGHRS, CDR2 YFSETQ. The CDR3 runs to 20 residues. The V gene lost 4 bases and the J gene lost 1 base, with 24 bases spanning the gap. The CDR3 nucleotides read TGCGCCAGCAGCCCACAGGGAAAGCACTTTAGAGGGTCTGGGGCCAACGTCCTGACTTTC. It specifies CASSPQGKHFRGSGANVLTF.

This clonotype was observed a handful of times. The chain combines TRBV29-1 with TRBJ2-1; no reliable D call. This CDR3 has 14 amino acids. Trimming left V 6 bases short and J 7 bases short, with 19 bases between. CDR1 is SQVTM, CDR2 ANQGSEA, per germline. The CDR3 loop reads CSVHLSGVWNEQFF. The CDR3 region has the DNA TGCAGCGTCCACCTCTCAGGAGTGTGGAATGAGCAGTTCTTC.

This clonotype came up a few times. The V call is TRBV29-1, the J call TRBJ2-1; TRBD2 might be the D (7 bases). In germline, CDR1 is SQVTM, CDR2 ANQGSEA. The CDR3 extends over 14 amino acids. Trimming shortened V by 7 bases and J by 4 bases, and 17 bases separated the two germline ends. The CDR3 nucleotides are TGCAGCGCCGGGGGGCCGACGGCGTACAATGAGCAGTTCTTC. Translated: CSAGGPTAYNEQFF.

This clonotype was detected only a few times. The genes are TRBV11-1 and TRBJ2-7; maybe TRBD1 (5 bases). V lost 5 bases and J 6 bases, leaving 14 bases between the germline ends. Germline V gives CDR1 SGHAT, CDR2 FQDESV (reference sequence). CDR3 length equals 13 residues. The CDR3 DNA is TGTGCCAGCAGCCGTAGGGGAAGGCTCGAGCAGTACTTC. It codes for CASSRRGRLEQYF. The full variable domain, in which reference TRBV11-1 and TRBJ2-7 provide the parts outside the CDR3, is EAEVAQSPRYKITEKSQAVAFWCDPISGHATLYWYRQILGQGPELLVQFQDESVVDDSQLPKDRFSAERLKGVDSTLKIQPAELGDSAMYLCASSRRGRLEQYFGPGTRLTVT.

The CDR3 region has the DNA TGCAGTGCTAGAGGGAGGAACCTACAAGAGACCCAGTACTTC. Amino acid sequence: CSARGRNLQETQYF. The J gene is TRBJ2-5, the V gene TRBV20-1; D perhaps matches TRBD2 (5 bases). The CDR3 sequence is 14 residues long. Between the trimmed V and J ends, which lost 1 base and 2 bases, there was a span of 11 bases. Germline V CDR1 and CDR2: DFQATT, SNEGSKA (reference sequence).

The chain couples TRBV4-1 to TRBJ1-5; D is unresolved. This CDR3 contains 16 residues. Trimming took 1 base from V and 5 from J, leaving 15 bases between them. Germline V CDR1 and CDR2: MGHRA, YSYEKL. This CDR3 is CASSQGIGFGDQPQHF. The CDR3 nucleotides are TGCGCCAGCAGCCAAGGTATAGGGTTTGGGGATCAGCCCCAGCATTTT.

This clonotype was detected a few times. V is TRBV9 and J is TRBJ2-7; weak D call: TRBD2 (6 bases). CDR1 is SGDLS and CDR2 is YYNGEE in the germline V gene. V was pared by 3 bases and J by 6 bases, with 16 bases between. This CDR3 is 14 amino acids long. The CDR3 coding sequence is TGTGCCAGCAGCGCGAGACTAGTTGCGTCCGAGCAGTACTTC. Translated: CASSARLVASEQYF. The full variable domain, rest sourced from reference TRBV9 and TRBJ2-7, is DSGVTQTPKHLITATGQRVTLRCSPRSGDLSVYWYQQSLDQGLQFLIQYYNGEERAKGNILERFSAQQFPDLHSELNLSSLELGDSALYFCASSARLVASEQYFGPGTRLTVT.

This clonotype was counted a few times. The rearrangement links TRBV6-1 to TRBJ1-5; 10 nucleotides match TRBD1. The CDR3 loop spans 13 amino acids. The V gene's germline CDR1 is MNHNS and CDR2 SASEGT. Trimming at V came to 8 bases and at J to 6 bases, leaving 4 bases not matched to a gene. CDR3 bases: TGTGCCAGCGGGACAGGGGAAAGTCAGCCCCAGCATTTT. It encodes CASGTGESQPQHF.

The rearrangement links TRBV12-3 or TRBV12-4 to TRBJ1-2, with TRBD1 as a possible D gene (6 bases). The CDR3 has 14 amino acids. V gave up 1 base and J gave up 7 bases, with 13 bases separating them. The CDR3 reads CASSLGGQGSGYTF. CDR3 coding DNA: TGTGCCAGCAGTTTAGGGGGGCAGGGATCTGGCTACACCTTC.

This clonotype has ten or more counts. The chain couples TRBV5-1 to TRBJ2-1, with 10 bases matching TRBD2. The CDR3 covers 17 residues. Looked up from germline, CDR1 is SGHRS and CDR2 is YFSETQ. The V gene end was trimmed by 1 base and the J gene end by 8 bases; junction bases not matched to a gene: 12. CDR3: CASSLRTAGSGGYEQFF. CDR3 bases: TGCGCCAGCAGCTTGAGGACGGCGGGTAGCGGGGGGTATGAGCAGTTCTTC.

Many counts were recorded for this clonotype. V is TRBV11-2 and J is TRBJ2-3; 13 nucleotides line up with TRBD2. Germline-derived CDR1 and CDR2 are SGHAT and FQNNGV. The CDR3 spans 18 residues. The J segment lost 0 bases and the V segment lost 5 bases, leaving 8 bases of the junction unmatched. CDR3 nucleotide sequence: TGTGCCAGCAGCGCTACCGGGACTAGCGGGACTAGCACAGATACGCAGTATTTT. Protein sequence: CASSATGTSGTSTDTQYF. The variable domain in full, completed from reference TRBV11-2 and TRBJ2-3, reads EAGVAQSPRYKIIEKRQSVAFWCNPISGHATLYWYQQILGQGPKLLIQFQNNGVVDDSQLPKDRFSAERLKGVDSTLKIQPAKLEDSAVYLCASSATGTSGTSTDTQYFGPGTRLTVL.

This chain connects TRBV4-1 to TRBJ2-7; D ambiguous. V lost 5 bases and J 0 bases, leaving 20 bases between the germline ends. CDR1 and CDR2 from the germline V gene are MGHRA and YSYEKL. The CDR3 totals 17 residues. The CDR3, as DNA: TGCGCCAGCAGCTCAAAGGCCTCGCCTTCCAACTCCTACGAGCAGTACTTC. Residues: CASSSKASPSNSYEQYF.

V and J are TRBV20-1 and TRBJ2-1, with D possibly matching TRBD2 (6 bases). CDR1 is DFQATT, CDR2 SNEGSKA, per germline (reference sequence). CDR3 length: 14 amino acids. Trimming took off 6 bases at V and 4 bases at J, with 16 bases between the two ends. CDR3 in DNA: TGCAGTGCCGCCCCGGGGGTCCCTTACAATGAGCAGTTCTTC. It yields the protein CSAAPGVPYNEQFF.

This clonotype came up a few times. The chain joins TRBV27 to TRBJ2-1; 9 nucleotides agree with TRBD2. The CDR3 consists of 14 residues. The ends lost 8 bases at V and 6 bases at J; junction bases unmatched: 8. Germline CDR1 reads MNHEY; CDR2 reads SMNVEV (reference sequence). The CDR3 here is CASRSSGIGNEQFF. CDR3 bases: TGTGCCAGCCGTTCTAGCGGGATTGGCAATGAGCAGTTCTTC.

The chain uses TRBV5-6 and TRBJ2-4; D tentatively reads TRBD1 or TRBD2 (5 bases each). CDR3 length: 13 amino acids. The germline V gene encodes CDR1 SGHDT and CDR2 YYEEEE. The V and J ends lost 1 base and 11 bases respectively, with 13 bases between them. CDR3 sequence reads: CASSLSGTKVQYF. The DNA for the CDR3 is TGTGCCAGCAGCTTGTCCGGGACGAAGGTTCAGTACTTC.

In this sample, this clonotype turned up many times. V usage is TRBV10-3 and J usage is TRBJ2-7; the D gene is possibly TRBD1 (5 bases). There are 16 residues in the CDR3. The germline gives CDR1 ENHRY, CDR2 SYGVKD. V lost 3 bases, J lost 0 bases, and 15 bases lay in between. In DNA, the CDR3 is TGTGCCATCAGTGACTCTCGAACAGGTAGCTCCTACGAGCAGTACTTC. Translated, it gives CAISDSRTGSSYEQYF.

The genes are TRBV29-1 and TRBJ2-5; D remains ambiguous. CDR1 and CDR2 from the germline V gene are SQVTM and ANQGSEA. The V end lost 4 bases, the J end lost 1 base, and 10 bases lay between the germline ends. The CDR3 consists of 13 residues. The CDR3 is CSVVARSQETQYF. The CDR3 DNA follows: TGCAGCGTTGTCGCGCGGTCCCAAGAGACCCAGTACTTC.

This clonotype turned up a few times. The V call is TRBV24-1, the J call TRBJ1-1; D uncertain. Trimming cost V 6 bases and J 3 bases, with 16 bases left between them. The CDR3 has 15 residues. Germline CDR1 reads KGHDR; CDR2 reads SFDVKD. For the CDR3, the DNA is TGTGCCACCAGTCCCCAAAGTCCTCTGGACACTGAAGCTTTCTTT. Translation: CATSPQSPLDTEAFF.

The V and J genes are TRBV14 and TRBJ2-1; 14 nucleotides align to TRBD2. Germline CDR1 is SGHDN and CDR2 is FVKESK. V lost 4 bases to trimming and J lost 5 bases; unmatched junction nucleotides: 10. The CDR3 extends over 18 amino acids. The CDR3 loop is CASSPPGLAGVFHNEQFF. CDR3 nucleotide sequence: TGTGCCAGCAGCCCTCCGGGACTAGCGGGAGTTTTTCACAATGAGCAGTTCTTC.

This clonotype was recorded once. The V call is TRBV20-1, the J call TRBJ2-1, with D perhaps matching TRBD1 or TRBD2 (5 bases each). Germline V CDR1 and CDR2: DFQATT, SNEGSKA (reference sequence). Deletions cut 0 bases from V and 5 bases from J, with 11 bases between. The CDR3 is made up of 14 amino acids. DNA of the CDR3: TGCAGTGCTAGAGATCCGGGACCTCACAATGAGCAGTTCTTC. Protein sequence: CSARDPGPHNEQFF.

This clonotype was seen only a few times. V and J are TRBV3-1 and TRBJ2-2; the D gene is possibly TRBD2 (5 bases). CDR1 LGHDT and CDR2 YNNKEL come from the germline V gene (reference sequence). V lost 4 bases and J lost 5, with 17 bases in between. The CDR3 extends over 16 amino acids. The chain's CDR3 is CASSPSSPGVTGELFF. The CDR3 nucleotides read TGTGCCAGCAGCCCCAGCTCTCCCGGGGTGACCGGGGAGCTGTTTTTT.

This sequence joins TRBV11-2 and TRBJ2-1; TRBD2 agrees at 7 bases. This CDR3 spans 16 amino acids. CDR1 and CDR2 from the germline V gene are SGHAT and FQNNGV. The V and J ends lost 5 bases and 8 bases, in that order; junction bases with no gene match: 15. In nucleotides, the CDR3 is TGTGCCAGCAGCCCCCCCGAATGGCTAGCGGTACATGAGCAGTTCTTC. Amino acids: CASSPPEWLAVHEQFF.

This clonotype was counted between two and nine times. CDR3 nucleotide sequence: TGTGCCAGCAGCCAAGTATTGTGGACAGACAATGAGCAGTTCTTC. This codes for CASSQVLWTDNEQFF. The V call is TRBV14, the J call TRBJ2-1; tentatively, D is TRBD1 (6 bases). The CDR3 consists of 15 residues. Trimming stripped 1 base from V and 5 bases from J, with 12 bases between. Looked up from germline, CDR1 is SGHDN and CDR2 is FVKESK.

This clonotype has only a few counts. The chain joins TRBV20-1 to TRBJ1-1; the D is unclear. The CDR3 loop spans 12 amino acids. Germline CDR1 reads DFQATT; CDR2 reads SNEGSKA (reference sequence). The V and J ends lost 6 bases and 1 base respectively, with 9 bases between them. The CDR3 DNA follows: TGCAGTGCCCACCCGAAGAACACTGAAGCTTTCTTT. Protein sequence: CSAHPKNTEAFF.

This clonotype was counted only a few times. The genes are TRBV5-6 and TRBJ2-1; the D is unclear. V lost 2 bases and J lost 10, with 10 bases in between. Germline CDR1 SGHDT, CDR2 YYEEEE. The CDR3 has 12 residues. CDR3 sequence (DNA): TGTGCCAGCAGCTTACTCGGGCTCGAGCAGTTCTTC. It is translated as CASSLLGLEQFF.

The table lists this clonotype with many counts. The CDR3 loop reads CASSLRTSSYNEQFF. CDR3 nucleotide sequence: TGTGCCAGCAGTTTACGGACTAGCTCGTACAATGAGCAGTTCTTC. The rearrangement joins TRBV12-3 or TRBV12-4 to TRBJ2-1; 8 positions match TRBD2. V shed 2 bases and J 4 bases; nucleotides not matched to a gene: 4. The CDR3 has 15 amino acids.

The CDR3 DNA sequence: TGTGCCAGCAGTCCCGAGGGGGGGAGGAGATCACCCCTCCACTTT. Its translation is CASSPEGGRRSPLHF. This chain links TRBV12-3 or TRBV12-4 with TRBJ1-6; D perhaps matches TRBD1 (6 bases). V was shortened by 5 bases and J by 10 bases, with 18 bases between the two germline ends. CDR3 length: 15 amino acids.